Listed below are T cell receptor beta chains from one sample, sequenced in a study of blood T cells in healthy people across ages. TCRdb redid the calling of the 5' RACE reads with MiXCR, one entry per CDR3 protein. The top ten hold over 2.5% of the sample, which has around 780,000 distinct CDR3 sequences, approximately 24% seen once. These data were also reused for a study on T cells of mothers and their children.

Material: blood. Source of these receptors: a boy younger than 18 in good health. Both conserved end residues are part of each CDR3. Fields, in order: clone size, J gene, D gene, V gene, CDR3 DNA, CDR3 protein. The D gene is left open where the match is weak. Expanded clones are given a class, and other clones once, few, many or no size at all.

abundance: .
j_gene: TRBJ2-5
d_gene: .
v_gene: TRBV14
CDR3nt: TGTGCCAGCGGCCAATCTGAGGAGACCCAGTACTTC
CDR3aa: CASGQSEETQYF

abundance: .
j_gene: TRBJ1-4
d_gene: .
v_gene: TRBV10-2
CDR3nt: TGCGCCAGCAGTGAGTCGTTTGCGAGGGTCGAAAAACTGTTTTTT
CDR3aa: CASSESFARVEKLFF

abundance: .
j_gene: TRBJ2-7
d_gene: .
v_gene: TRBV5-1
CDR3nt: TGCGCCAGCAGCATTTCAGGGGAGGTACACGAGCAGTACTTC
CDR3aa: CASSISGEVHEQYF

abundance: .
j_gene: TRBJ1-1
d_gene: .
v_gene: TRBV25-1
CDR3nt: TGTGCCAGCAGTGGCCCGGGCAGGGTGACTGAAGCTTTCTTT
CDR3aa: CASSGPGRVTEAFF

abundance: .
j_gene: TRBJ2-3
d_gene: .
v_gene: TRBV29-1
CDR3nt: TGCAGCGTGGGGGGTCTCTACACAGATACGCAGTATTTT
CDR3aa: CSVGGLYTDTQYF

abundance: many
j_gene: TRBJ2-1
d_gene: .
v_gene: TRBV7-2
CDR3nt: TGTGCCAGCAGCTTAAGACTAAGCTCCTACAATGAGCAGTTCTTC
CDR3aa: CASSLRLSSYNEQFF

abundance: .
j_gene: TRBJ1-2
d_gene: TRBD1
v_gene: TRBV25-1
CDR3nt: TGTGCCGTAACAGGGGACTATGGCTACACCTTC
CDR3aa: CAVTGDYGYTF

abundance: few
j_gene: TRBJ1-2
d_gene: .
v_gene: TRBV20-1
CDR3nt: TGCAGTGCCCCTGAAAGCTCAGCTAACTATGGCTACACCTTC
CDR3aa: CSAPESSANYGYTF

abundance: few
j_gene: TRBJ2-6
d_gene: .
v_gene: TRBV29-1
CDR3nt: TGCAGCATACGACGGAGCTCTGGGGCCAACGTCCTGACTTTC
CDR3aa: CSIRRSSGANVLTF

abundance: .
j_gene: TRBJ2-1
d_gene: TRBD2
v_gene: TRBV10-1
CDR3nt: TGCGCCAGCAGTGAGGTAGCGGGGGGTGGAGAGCAGTTCTTC
CDR3aa: CASSEVAGGGEQFF

abundance: .
j_gene: TRBJ2-1
d_gene: TRBD2
v_gene: TRBV20-1
CDR3nt: TGCAGTGCTAGACTAGCGGGAAGGGGGGAAGAGCAGTTCTTC
CDR3aa: CSARLAGRGEEQFF

abundance: few
j_gene: TRBJ2-1
d_gene: .
v_gene: TRBV12-3/TRBV12-4
CDR3nt: TGTGCCAGCAGCCCTCCGGGACCCTACAATGAGCGGTTCTTC
CDR3aa: CASSPPGPYNERFF